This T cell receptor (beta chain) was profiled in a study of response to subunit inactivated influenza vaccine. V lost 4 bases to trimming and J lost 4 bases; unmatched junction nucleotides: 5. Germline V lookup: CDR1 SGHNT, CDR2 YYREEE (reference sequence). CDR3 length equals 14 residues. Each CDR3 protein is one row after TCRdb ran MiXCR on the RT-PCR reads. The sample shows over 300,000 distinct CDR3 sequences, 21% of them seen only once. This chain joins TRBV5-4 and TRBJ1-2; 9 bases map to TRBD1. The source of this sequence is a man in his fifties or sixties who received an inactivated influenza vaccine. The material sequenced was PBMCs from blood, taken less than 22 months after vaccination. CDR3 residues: CASSPSDRGYGYTF. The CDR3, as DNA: TGTGCCAGCAGCCCTTCGGACAGGGGCTATGGCTACACCTTC. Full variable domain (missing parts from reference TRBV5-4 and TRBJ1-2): ETGVTQSPTHLIKTRGQQVTLRCSSQSGHNTVSWYQQALGQGPQFIFQYYREEENGRGNFPPRFSGLQFPNYSSELNVNALELDDSALYLCASSPSDRGYGYTFGSGTRLTVV.